This T cell receptor (beta chain) was observed in a study of T-cell reconstitution after alpha-beta-depleted transplantation in children. Regarding the study as a whole: Surviving thymic progenitors and recipient T cells were the source of high TCRbeta diversity at day 60 in some patients. Reported findings indicate that, about two months after transplant, alpha-beta T cells came from several hundred expanded clones, which were derived from non-depleted graft cells. T-cell counts and diversity were attributed mostly to newly produced T cells one year after transplant.

This clonotype was detected ten times or more. Its specificity is not known. Trimming removed 3 bases from V and 3 bases from J; junction bases left unmatched: 5. There are 15 residues in the CDR3. Germline CDR1 reads DFQATT; CDR2 reads SNEGSKA (reference sequence). Unique molecular identifiers featured in how the TCRbeta library was prepared. TCRdb used MiXCR to reprocess the PCR reads, holding one entry per CDR3 protein. This table holds about 140,000 distinct CDR3 sequences, 7.5% to 9% found once. This TCR was sampled from a female patient aged 2-9 years who had a stem cell transplant for congenital amegakaryocytic thrombocytopenia, so the T cells may come from the graft donor. The material sequenced was PBMCs, mostly from graft donor cells, taken 180 days after TCRalphabeta/CD19-depleted stem cell transplant. The J gene is TRBJ2-4, the V gene TRBV20-1, with 10 bases matching TRBD2. CDR3 region: CSASPTSGHKNIQYF. In nucleotides, the CDR3 is TGCAGTGCTAGTCCGACTAGCGGGCACAAAAACATTCAGTACTTC.